These 23 T cell receptor beta chains share one sample of origin, sequenced in a study of T cells in women clearing cervical HPV infection. Assay: immunoSEQ multiplex PCR; the TCRdb copy retains only in-frame clones and omits some. The specimen's table records more than 30,000 clones. Sequencing was performed on blood buffy coat. These receptor sequences come from a woman between 18 and 70 years old with a cervical HPV16 infection that either progressed to CIN3+ or cleared (not recorded which).

Comment on this clone: The CDR3 end lies 3 residues beyond the end of the read and is filled in from the germline J gene. This rearrangement joins TRBV4-2 to TRBJ2-3; TRBD2 matches at 9 bases. CDR3 length equals 19 residues. V dropped 0 bases and J dropped 7; count of bases not matched to a gene: 17. Germline CDR1 is LGHNA and CDR2 is YNFKEQ. CDR3: CASSQDLFVSGSYVHTQYF. CDR3 bases read: TGTGCCAGCAGCCAAGATCTATTTGTTAGCGGGAGTTATGTCCATACG.

Regarding this clone: The read terminates 3 residues ahead of where the CDR3 ends, so the germline J gene completes it. The chain uses TRBV7-9 and TRBJ1-2, with D possibly being TRBD1 (6 bases). The CDR3 contains 14 residues. Germline V gives CDR1 SEHNR, CDR2 FQNEAQ (reference sequence). Between the trimmed V and J ends, which lost 1 base and 4 bases, there was a span of 10 bases. Incomplete CDR3 DNA: TGTGCCAGCAGCTTAGGCACAGGGTCCTATGGC. It encodes CASSLGTGSYG. The complete CDR3 protein is CASSLGTGSYGYTF.

Concerning this clone itself: The sequenced fragment ends 3 residues before the CDR3 boundary, so the rest is inferred from the germline J gene. The chain uses TRBV2 and TRBJ1-1; 8 nucleotides agree with TRBD1. The CDR3 has 13 residues. Germline loops: CDR1 SNHLY, CDR2 FYNNEI. The CDR3 DNA, read in part, is TGTGCCAGCAGTGCCGGGACAGGTAGTGGA. It yields the protein CASSAGTGSG. The whole CDR3 protein reads CASSAGTGSGAFF.

Regarding this clone: The read halts 3 residues ahead of the CDR3 end, with the missing end drawn from the germline J gene. The V and J genes are TRBV5-1 and TRBJ1-4, with 7 bases fitting TRBD1. The CDR3 contains 14 residues. J lost 8 bases, V lost 4 bases, and 8 bases had no gene match. Germline V gene data show CDR1 as SGHRS and CDR2 as YFSETQ. The CDR3 sequence: CASSPTGTGEKLFF. The sequenced CDR3 bases are TGCGCCAGCAGCCCGACAGGGACGGGAGAAAAA.

The DNA read from the CDR3 is TGTGCCAGTAGTCTGGGACAGCATAGCAATCAGCCC. It yields the protein CASSLGQHSNQP. The whole CDR3 protein is CASSLGQHSNQPQHF. The chain joins TRBV19 to TRBJ1-5, with 7 bases matching TRBD1. Read sequence stops 3 residues before the CDR3 end, and the germline J gene provides the missing end. The CDR3 covers 15 residues. Looked up from germline, CDR1 is LNHDA and CDR2 is SQIVND (reference sequence). V lost 5 bases to trimming and J lost 0 bases; unmatched junction nucleotides: 4.

Concerning this clone itself: The observed sequence ends 3 residues before the CDR3 terminus, with the missing tail filled in from the germline J gene. The rearrangement joins TRBV5-1 to TRBJ2-2, with 12 bases aligning to TRBD1. This CDR3 contains 16 residues. Germline V gene sequence: CDR1 SGHRS, CDR2 YFSETQ. The CDR3 DNA, read in part, is TGCGCCAGCAGCCCGGGACAGGGGGCAACCCATTCACCG. Translating gives CASSPGQGATHSP. Given in full, the CDR3 is CASSPGQGATHSPLFF.

For this clone: The CDR3 goes on 3 residues after the read ends, and that part is filled in from the germline J gene. V usage is TRBV19 and J usage is TRBJ1-6; TRBD1 matches at 9 bases. The CDR3 extends over 16 amino acids. V lost 5 bases, J lost 0 bases, and 2 bases stayed unmatched. The germline V gene encodes CDR1 LNHDA and CDR2 SQIVND (reference sequence). Here the CDR3 reads CASSDRGSSYNSPLHF. CDR3 DNA (partial): TGTGCCAGTAGTGACAGGGGGAGCTCCTATAATTCACCC.

Turning to this clone: The read ends 3 residues shy of where the CDR3 ends; the end is completed using the germline J gene. The chain joins TRBV11-1 to TRBJ1-2; no firm D call. Germline V gene sequence: CDR1 SGHAT, CDR2 FQDESV (reference sequence). CDR3 length: 14 residues. The CDR3 bases that were read are TGTGCCAGCAGCTACCCTACAGCCCTGGGCGGC. Encoded protein: CASSYPTALGG. The whole CDR3 region reads CASSYPTALGGYTF. The whole variable domain, remainder taken from reference TRBV11-1 and TRBJ1-2, is EAEVAQSPRYKITEKSQAVAFWCDPISGHATLYWYRQILGQGPELLVQFQDESVVDDSQLPKDRFSAERLKGVDSTLKIQPAELGDSAMYLCASSYPTALGGYTFGSGTRLTVV.

Details on this clone: The read stops 3 residues short of the end of the CDR3; the missing end is completed from the germline J gene. The gene calls are TRBV18 and TRBJ1-2; D unresolved. Germline V gene data show CDR1 as KGHSH and CDR2 as LQKENI. The CDR3 is 14 amino acids. CDR3 bases read: TGTGCCAGCTCACCGACTAGCGTCTCCTACGAC. This translates into CASSPTSVSYD. The entire CDR3 protein reads CASSPTSVSYDYTF.

As for this clone: The read falls 3 residues short of the CDR3 end, and the missing part is taken from the germline J gene. The gene calls are TRBV6-2 or TRBV6-3 and TRBJ2-7; 7 positions match TRBD1. The CDR3 spans 12 residues. From germline, CDR1 is MNHEY and CDR2 SVGEGT. Trimming removed 10 bases from V and 3 bases from J; junction bases left unmatched: 6. CDR3 sequence reads: CATRDSNYEQYF. Partial CDR3 DNA: TGTGCCACCCGGGACAGTAACTACGAG.

With respect to this clone: A junction boundary mismatches the germline segment, possibly from a read error. The read ends 3 residues early relative to the CDR3; the germline J gene fills the gap. The chain carries TRBV18 and TRBJ1-2, with D uncertain. Looked up from germline, CDR1 is KGHSH and CDR2 is LQKENI. The CDR3 sequence is 15 residues long. The sequenced part of the CDR3 DNA is TGTGCCAGCCCACCAATGTCCAGCGAGAGCTATGGC. This translates into CASPPMSSESYG. The full CDR3 sequence reads CASPPMSSESYGYTF.

In regard to this clone: The read is 3 residues too short to cover the CDR3 end, so that end is filled in from the germline J gene. The rearrangement links TRBV7-9 to TRBJ1-1; the match to TRBD1 covers 10 bases. V shed 3 bases and J 3 bases; nucleotides not matched to a gene: 4. The CDR3 consists of 15 residues. The germline V gene has CDR1 SEHNR and CDR2 FQNEAQ (reference sequence). The part of the CDR3 DNA that was read is TGTGCCAGCAGCTTTGGGACAGGGGACTACACTGAA. Protein: CASSFGTGDYTE. The entire CDR3 is CASSFGTGDYTEAFF.

A note on this clone: The read terminates 3 residues ahead of where the CDR3 ends, so the germline J gene completes it. The chain couples TRBV5-1 to TRBJ1-3; TRBD1 matches 9 bases. The V gene end was trimmed by 2 bases and the J gene end by 1 base; junction bases not matched to a gene: 1. The CDR3 totals 15 residues. CDR1 is SGHRS and CDR2 is YFSETQ in the germline V gene. Here the CDR3 reads CASSLQGASGNTIYF. CDR3 DNA (partial): TGCGCCAGCAGCTTACAGGGGGCATCTGGAAACACC. Full variable domain (outside the CDR3, taken from reference TRBV5-1 and TRBJ1-3): KAGVTQTPRYLIKTRGQQVTLSCSPISGHRSVSWYQQTPGQGLQFLFEYFSETQRNKGNFPGRFSGRQFSNSRSEMNVSTLELGDSALYLCASSLQGASGNTIYFGEGSWLTVV.

A note on this clone: The read terminates 3 residues ahead of where the CDR3 ends, so the germline J gene completes it. The gene calls are TRBV2 and TRBJ1-4, with a possible D match to TRBD1 (6 bases). V was cut by 7 bases and J by 4 bases, with 13 bases left in between. Germline loops: CDR1 SNHLY, CDR2 FYNNEI. This CDR3 region has 14 residues. CDR3: CASMRDINNEKLFF. The sequenced CDR3 bases are TGTGCCAGCATGCGGGACATTAATAATGAAAAA.

As regards this clone: The sequenced fragment ends 3 residues before the CDR3 boundary, so the rest is inferred from the germline J gene. The chain has TRBV20-1 and TRBJ2-7; a weak D match, TRBD2 (6 bases). V was trimmed by 3 bases and J by 0 bases, leaving 15 bases between them. Germline CDR1 reads DFQATT; CDR2 reads SNEGSKA (reference sequence). This CDR3 comprises 15 residues. The CDR3 is CSASDGASASYEQYF. CDR3 DNA (partial): TGCAGTGCTAGTGACGGGGCTAGCGCCTCCTACGAG.

As regards this clone: The CDR3 extends 3 residues past the end of the read, so its final part is completed from the germline J gene. The rearrangement links TRBV18 to TRBJ1-5; 7 nucleotides align to TRBD1. The V and J ends lost 5 bases and 9 bases, in that order; junction bases with no gene match: 22. There are 18 residues in the CDR3. Germline CDR1 and CDR2: KGHSH and LQKENI. The CDR3 DNA, read in part, is TGTGCCAGCTCAGGATACGACAGGGCAGGGGATGGGATCCGGCCC. Amino acid sequence: CASSGYDRAGDGIRP. The complete CDR3 sequence is CASSGYDRAGDGIRPQHF.

The CDR3: CAWSAGQGLGTEAFF. The sequenced CDR3 bases are TGTGCCTGGAGTGCCGGACAGGGGTTGGGGACTGAA. V is TRBV30 and J is TRBJ1-1, with 9 bases fitting TRBD1. The read stops 3 residues short of the end of the CDR3; the missing end is completed from the germline J gene. Trimming at V came to 1 base and at J to 5 bases, leaving 8 bases not matched to a gene. This CDR3 contains 15 residues. Looked up from germline, CDR1 is GTSNPN and CDR2 is SVGIG (reference sequence).

To note about this clone: With the read ending 3 residues before the CDR3 end, the germline J gene is used to fill in that end. The chain recombines TRBV14 with TRBJ2-3; D gene unclear. The CDR3 has 15 residues. Germline V lookup: CDR1 SGHDN, CDR2 FVKESK. The covered CDR3 bases are TGTGCCAGCAGCCCCTTGCTGGCAGGCCAAGAGACG. Translation: CASSPLLAGQET. The whole CDR3 protein is CASSPLLAGQETQYF.

A remark on this clone: The read comes to an end 3 residues before the CDR3 does, leaving the germline J gene to fill in the end. The V gene is TRBV7-8, the J gene TRBJ2-5; 9 nucleotides match TRBD2. Per the germline V gene, CDR1 is SGHVS and CDR2 is FQNEAQ. The CDR3 totals 16 residues. The trim removed 5 bases at V and 4 bases at J, leaving 11 bases unmatched. CDR3 DNA (partial): TGTGCCAGCAGCCCAGGAATAGCGGGAGCGGGAGAGACC. Amino acids: CASSPGIAGAGET. The complete CDR3 reads CASSPGIAGAGETQYF.

Comments on this clone: From the germline J gene comes the end of the CDR3, since the read stops 3 residues before it. The rearrangement joins TRBV4-1 to TRBJ2-1, with 12 bases fitting TRBD2. The CDR3 spans 16 residues. Germline V gene data show CDR1 as MGHRA and CDR2 as YSYEKL. V trimming: 2 bases; J trimming: 5 bases; junction bases outside the gene matches: 4. CDR3 residues: CASSQPTSGSHNEQFF. The sequenced CDR3 bases are TGCGCCAGCAGCCAACCGACTAGCGGGAGCCACAATGAG.

For this clone: The observed sequence ends 3 residues before the CDR3 terminus, with the missing tail filled in from the germline J gene. The chain recombines TRBV5-6 with TRBJ2-1; D gene ambiguous. The CDR3 is made up of 12 amino acids. CDR1 SGHDT and CDR2 YYEEEE come from the germline V gene. V was pared by 3 bases and J by 3 bases, with 4 bases between. CDR3 DNA, as far as it was read: TGTGCCAGCAGCTCCTTCTACAATGAG. Its protein product is CASSSFYNE. The whole CDR3 sequence reads CASSSFYNEQFF.

With regard to this clone: The read terminates 3 residues ahead of where the CDR3 ends, so the germline J gene completes it. The chain employs TRBV4-1 and TRBJ1-2; D is ambiguous. The CDR3 runs 16 residues. Trimming cost V 1 base and J 5 bases, with 17 bases left between them. Germline CDR1 reads MGHRA; CDR2 reads YSYEKL. Partial CDR3 DNA: TGCGCCAGCAGCCAAGGATCGGGGAGATCGGCGTATGGC. This encodes CASSQGSGRSAYG. The complete CDR3 sequence is CASSQGSGRSAYGYTF.

The CDR3 protein is CASNTRAGGHNEQFF. Partial CDR3 DNA: TGTGCCAGCAATACGCGAGCGGGAGGGCACAATGAG. This rearrangement joins TRBV7-9 to TRBJ2-1; TRBD2 agrees at 10 bases. The read is 3 residues too short to cover the CDR3 end, so that end is filled in from the germline J gene. Germline V lookup: CDR1 SEHNR, CDR2 FQNEAQ (reference sequence). The length of the CDR3 is 15 residues. V shed 7 bases, J shed 5 bases, and the junction held 8 bases outside the gene matches.